This is a list of T cell receptor beta chains from one sample in a study of Graves' ophthalmopathy and Graves' hyperthyroidism. A single record per CDR3 protein comes from TCRdb applying MiXCR to the multiplex PCR reads. The profile shows almost 750,000 distinct CDR3 sequences, approximately 40% of them singletons. The sequenced sample consisted of peripheral blood. These receptors originate from an adult man with Graves' ophthalmopathy. Both conserved end residues are part of each CDR3. The order of the fields is J gene, V gene, clone size, D gene, CDR3 DNA, CDR3 protein. The D gene is left open where the match is weak. The size entry is marked missing in some rows and otherwise reads once, few, many or a size class.

TRBJ2-3 TRBV15 few TRBD1 TGTGCCACCAGCAGCGGACAGGGGGAGACAGATACGCAGTATTTT CATSSGQGETDTQYF
TRBJ2-2 TRBV6-6 - TRBD1 TGTGCCAGCAGTAGAATGACAGGGGCCACCGGGGAGCTGTTTTTT CASSRMTGATGELFF
TRBJ2-7 TRBV20-1 many - TGCAGTGCTAAATCTATCGACCAGCAGTACTTC CSAKSIDQQYF
TRBJ2-7 TRBV19 few - TGTGCCAGTAGTTCTCATAGCCTAGGAAACGAGCAGTACTTC CASSSHSLGNEQYF
TRBJ1-2 TRBV7-9 many - TGTGCCAGCAGCTTATCCCAGGGAAACTATGGCTACACCTTC CASSLSQGNYGYTF
TRBJ1-2 TRBV12-3/TRBV12-4 - - TGTGCCAGCAGTGCCCCCGGGGGCACTAACTATGGCTACACCTTC CASSAPGGTNYGYTF
TRBJ2-5 TRBV11-1 - TRBD2 TGTGCCAGCAGCTATCCGGGACTAGCGGGAGCCCGGGAGACCCAGTACTTC CASSYPGLAGARETQYF
TRBJ1-2 TRBV11-1 - TRBD1 TGTGCCAGCAGCTATGACAGGGGGGTCAATGGCTACACCTTC CASSYDRGVNGYTF
TRBJ2-7 TRBV7-9 many - TGTGCCAGCAGCTTAGATGCGAGCAACGAGCAGTACTTC CASSLDASNEQYF
TRBJ1-2 TRBV2 many - TGTGCCAGCAGCCGGCGGAGCGGCGAAGGCTACACCTTC CASSRRSGEGYTF
TRBJ2-7 TRBV6-5 - - TGTGCCAGCACCCCTAGTCGGGGGTACGAGCAGTACTTC CASTPSRGYEQYF
TRBJ1-2 TRBV10-3 many - TGTGCCATCAGTGAGTCAGGGTTCCATGGCTACACCTTC CAISESGFHGYTF
TRBJ2-7 TRBV7-9 many - TGTGCCAGCAGCTTAACGGACAGCTCCTACGAGCAGTACTTC CASSLTDSSYEQYF
TRBJ1-2 TRBV14 few TRBD1 TGTGCCAGCAGCCGCCCATCCGGGACAGATGGCTACACCTTC CASSRPSGTDGYTF
TRBJ1-2 TRBV25-1 - - TGTGCCAGCATGAGGGTGGGAGGCTACACCTTC CASMRVGGYTF
TRBJ2-7 TRBV20-1 few TRBD1 TGCAGTGCTAGCCCAATGGACAGGCCAAAATACGAGCAGTACTTC CSASPMDRPKYEQYF
TRBJ1-2 TRBV25-1 - TRBD1 TGTGCCAGCAGTCCACGAGGGACAGGGGGCAGATCTAACTATGGCTACACCTTC CASSPRGTGGRSNYGYTF
TRBJ2-3 TRBV7-6 - TRBD1 TGTGCCAGCAGCTTAGCGGGGACAGACCCGTTTTTCACAGATACGCAGTATTTT CASSLAGTDPFFTDTQYF
TRBJ1-1 TRBV7-7 - - TGTGCCAGCAGCCGACTCGAGGGGAACACTGAAGCTTTCTTT CASSRLEGNTEAFF
TRBJ1-1 TRBV9 - TRBD1 TGTGCCAGCAGGCATCCCGGGACAGGGGGCACTGAAGCTTTCTTT CASRHPGTGGTEAFF